Each of the 11 T cell receptor gamma chains below was sequenced from the same sample in a study of Vγ9Vδ2 T cells in congenital toxoplasmosis. A single-tube template-switch cDNA reaction was primed with TRGC- and TRDC-specific primers. The TRGC primer was designed to target TRGC1 and TRGC2 alike. TCRdb re-analyzed the reads via CATT. The table includes roughly 310 gamma-chain clones, 52% detected once. The sequenced sample was gamma-delta T cells from blood. The receptor source for this set is a child under 10 years old born to a mother with Toxoplasma gondii infection during pregnancy, either congenitally infected or uninfected (not recorded which).

Comment on this clone: Since a far larger clone is one base different, this is likely a read error. V gene TRGV4 combines with J gene TRGJ1 or TRGJ2. This CDR3 contains 12 residues. From germline, CDR1 is EGSTGY and CDR2 YDSYTSSV. Losses at the gene ends were 5 bases for V and 12 bases for J; bases not matched to a gene: 13. The CDR3 coding sequence is TGTGCCACCTGGGGATTTTATCATGGGAAACTCTTT. It translates to CATWGFYHGKLF.

This clone was picked up a small number of times. The likely explanation is a read error, given a far larger clone one base away. This sequence joins TRGV8 and TRGJ1 or TRGJ2. This CDR3 region has 14 residues. Germline CDR1 reads VENAVY; CDR2 reads YDSYNSRV. CDR3 DNA sequence: TGTGCCACCCGGGATAGGCCAGTCTGTTATAAGAAACTCTTT. The encoded protein is CATRDRPVCYKKLF.

This clone was seen a single time. The chain employs TRGV9 and TRGJP. The V gene's germline CDR1 is GITISATS and CDR2 ISYDGTV (reference sequence). This CDR3 has 18 residues. Trimming took 0 bases from V and 16 from J; bases not matched to a gene: 18. CDR3 nucleotide sequence: TGTGCCTTGTGGGAGGTGCAAGAATTGGGCAAAAAAAAAAAAATCAAGGTATTT. This sequence encodes CALWEVQELGKKKKIKVF.

Worth noting for this clone: The amino acid sequence in TCRdb belongs to a much larger clone and departs from this DNA's translation at residue 9, likely a sequencing read error; the sequence shown is translated from the DNA. This chain joins TRGV5 and TRGJ1 or TRGJ2. The ends lost 0 bases at V and 12 bases at J; junction bases unmatched: 8. The CDR3 contains 12 residues. From germline, CDR1 is VINAFY and CDR2 YDVSNSKD. CDR3 loop: CATWDRIPRKLF. DNA for the CDR3: TGTGCCACCTGGGACAGGATTCCTAGGAAACTCTTT.

In this sample, this clone turned up a few times. This sequence joins TRGV10 and TRGJ1 or TRGJ2. TRGV10 is an ORF for which the function is uncertain. CDR3 length: 14 amino acids. The ends lost 8 bases at V and 0 bases at J; junction bases unmatched: 8. In DNA, the CDR3 is TGTGCTGCGTGGGATCCCCCGAATTATTATAAGAAACTCTTT. The encoded protein is CAAWDPPNYYKKLF.

This clone was found a few times. This DNA's translation differs at residue 11 from TCRdb's protein, which comes from a much larger clone; a read error is likely, and the protein shown is translated from the DNA. The chain couples TRGV10 to TRGJP1. TRGV10 is assigned to the ORF class and has an uncertain function. This CDR3 spans 16 amino acids. The CDR3: CAAWEFTRTTSWFKIF. CDR3 in DNA: TGTGCTGCGTGGGAGTTCACCAGGACCACTAGTTGGTTCAAGATATTT.

Of note for this clone: A far larger clone is a single base away, which makes a read error likely. Other DNA sequences in this specimen translate into the identical CDR3. This chain uses TRGV9 with TRGJP. The CDR3 is made up of 17 amino acids. CDR1 and CDR2 (germline): GITISATS, ISYDGTV (reference sequence). V was pared by 1 base and J by 7 bases, with 7 bases of the junction left unmatched. The CDR3 spells CALWEVLGELGKKIKVF. Here the CDR3 DNA reads TGTGCCTTGTGGGAGGTTTTGGGGGAGTTGGGCAAAAAAATCAAGGTATTT.

As concerns this clone: TCRdb's listed protein matches a much larger clone and diverges from this DNA's translation at residue 15, likely through a read error; the protein shown comes from the DNA. The chain links TRGV9 to TRGJP. Matching the DNA end better, TRGJP1 makes the J call doubtful. Germline V lookup: CDR1 GITISATS, CDR2 ISYDGTV (reference sequence). The CDR3 extends over 16 amino acids. CDR3 sequence (DNA): TGTGCCTTGTGGGAGGTAAGAGAGTTGGGCAAAAAAATCAAGATATTT. Protein: CALWEVRELGKKIKIF.

On this clone itself: This likely traces to a read error, being one base from a far larger clone. The rearrangement joins TRGV9 to TRGJP. The germline gives CDR1 GITISATS, CDR2 ISYDGTV (reference sequence). The CDR3 loop spans 17 amino acids. Germline trimming cut 0 bases from V and 9 bases from J; bases unmatched to any gene: 8. CDR3: CALWEVLGGLGKKIKVF. The CDR3 DNA sequence: TGTGCCTTGTGGGAGGTGTTGGGGGGGTTGGGCAAAAAAATCAAGGTATTT.

A word on this clone: Given a far larger clone just one base away, this is likely a sequencing read error. The chain is built from TRGV5 and TRGJ1 or TRGJ2. The germline gives CDR1 VINAFY, CDR2 YDVSNSKD. This CDR3 spans 14 amino acids. V was pared by 3 bases and J by 5 bases, with 10 bases of the junction left unmatched. CDR3 in DNA: TGTGCCACCTGGGACGGAAGAAGTCATTATAAGAAACTCTTT. Residues: CATWDGRSHYKKLF.

Relative to its sample, this clone is hyperexpanded. V usage is TRGV3 and J usage is TRGJ1 or TRGJ2. There are 13 residues in the CDR3. V lost 2 bases, J lost 1 base, and 2 bases stayed unmatched. The V gene's germline CDR1 is VTNTFY and CDR2 YDVSTARD (reference sequence). Here the CDR3 DNA reads TGTGCCACCTGGGACATAAATTATTATAAGAAACTCTTT. Amino acids: CATWDINYYKKLF.